One and the same sample provided the 31 T cell receptor beta chains below, sequenced in a study of T cell responses to AZD1222 COVID-19 vaccine. Libraries were prepared by immunoSEQ multiplex PCR; TCRdb keeps only in-frame clonotypes and omits some of them. The data hold around 54,000 clones, with less than 90% observed a single time. The sample was peripheral blood, taken 28 days after the second AZD1222 dose. Receptors were obtained from an adult who received the AZD1222 COVID-19 vaccine.

The chain couples TRBV27 to TRBJ1-2, with D unresolved. The V gene lost 0 bases and the J gene lost 8 bases, with 10 bases spanning the gap. From germline, CDR1 is MNHEY and CDR2 SMNVEV (reference sequence). The CDR3 contains 13 residues. Here the CDR3 reads CASSLSPLRGYTF. DNA of the CDR3: TGTGCCAGCAGTTTATCCCCCCTCCGGGGCTACACCTTC.

The CDR3 sequence: CASRTGQGAGDTQYF. The CDR3 DNA sequence: TGCGCCAGCAGGACGGGACAGGGGGCCGGAGATACGCAGTATTTT. The chain couples TRBV5-1 to TRBJ2-3, with 12 nucleotides matching TRBD1. The V gene's germline CDR1 is SGHRS and CDR2 YFSETQ. The CDR3 has 15 residues. V dropped 5 bases and J dropped 5; count of bases not matched to a gene: 6.

This chain connects TRBV6-2 or TRBV6-3 to TRBJ2-1; a weak D match, TRBD1 (6 bases). CDR1 and CDR2 from the germline V gene are MNHEY and SVGEGT. The CDR3 extends over 12 amino acids. V gave up 6 bases and J gave up 10 bases, with 13 bases separating them. CDR3 sequence reads: CASSIDRYEQFF. The CDR3 DNA is TGTGCCAGCAGCATCGACAGGTACGAGCAGTTCTTC.

The V call is TRBV7-6, the J call TRBJ1-1; 9 nucleotides line up with TRBD1. CDR1 is SGHVS, CDR2 FNYEAQ, per germline. Germline trimming cut 5 bases from V and 3 bases from J; bases unmatched to any gene: 7. The CDR3 contains 15 residues. The CDR3 loop reads CASSPRTGAYTEAFF. CDR3 nucleotides: TGTGCCAGCAGCCCCCGGACAGGGGCCTACACTGAAGCTTTCTTT. The whole variable domain, remainder taken from reference TRBV7-6 and TRBJ1-1, is GAGVSQSPRYKVTKRGQDVALRCDPISGHVSLYWYRQALGQGPEFLTYFNYEAQQDKSGLPNDRFSAERPEGSISTLTIQRTEQRDSAMYRCASSPRTGAYTEAFFGQGTRLTVV.

The rearrangement joins TRBV11-3 to TRBJ2-1, with 14 bases that match TRBD2. The CDR3 loop spans 17 amino acids. Trimming at V came to 5 bases and at J to 7 bases, leaving 10 bases not matched to a gene. CDR1 SGHNT and CDR2 YENEEA come from the germline V gene. The CDR3 reads CASSPGGTSGSLNEQFF. CDR3 sequence (DNA): TGTGCCAGCAGCCCCGGTGGGACTAGCGGGAGTCTTAATGAGCAGTTCTTC. The whole variable domain, remainder taken from reference TRBV11-3 and TRBJ2-1, is EAGVVQSPRYKIIEKKQPVAFWCNPISGHNTLYWYLQNLGQGPELLIRYENEEAVDDSQLPKDRFSAERLKGVDSTLKIQPAELGDSAVYLCASSPGGTSGSLNEQFFGPGTRLTVL.

This chain links TRBV5-1 with TRBJ2-2; D remains ambiguous. Deletions cut 0 bases from V and 2 bases from J, with 8 bases between. Germline V gene data show CDR1 as SGHRS and CDR2 as YFSETQ. The CDR3 covers 15 residues. This CDR3 reads CASSLGAANTGELFF. CDR3 DNA: TGCGCCAGCAGCTTGGGGGCAGCTAACACCGGGGAGCTGTTTTTT.

The chain carries TRBV7-6 and TRBJ1-4, with D unresolved. This CDR3 region has 15 residues. V shed 1 base and J shed 2 bases, with 8 bases lying between them. Germline V lookup: CDR1 SGHVS, CDR2 FNYEAQ. DNA for the CDR3: TGTGCCAGCAGCTTAGAAGAAGGGACTAATGAAAAACTGTTTTTT. This translates into CASSLEEGTNEKLFF.

The chain has TRBV6-5 and TRBJ1-4; possible D gene TRBD1, 6 bases. Trimming removed 4 bases at V and 0 bases at J, with 9 bases between. The CDR3 is 15 residues long. CDR1 and CDR2 (germline): MNHEY, SVGAGI. CDR3 region: CASSFGQTTNEKLFF. The CDR3 coding sequence is TGTGCCAGCAGTTTCGGACAGACAACTAATGAAAAACTGTTTTTT.

The CDR3 region is CASSLEGSNSPLHF. DNA of the CDR3: TGCGCCAGCAGCTTGGAGGGATCTAATTCACCCCTCCACTTT. The chain joins TRBV5-1 to TRBJ1-6, with D uncertain. V lost 0 bases to trimming and J lost 6 bases, with 7 bases between them. From germline, CDR1 is SGHRS and CDR2 YFSETQ. This CDR3 spans 14 amino acids.

V is TRBV6-5 and J is TRBJ2-1, with 9 bases aligning to TRBD1. The germline CDR1 and CDR2 sequences are MNHEY and SVGAGI. V shed 6 bases, J shed 3 bases, and the junction held 3 bases outside the gene matches. This CDR3 comprises 14 residues. The CDR3 nucleotides read TGTGCCAGCAGACGACAGGGGGACTACAATGAGCAGTTCTTC. It translates to CASRRQGDYNEQFF.

This rearrangement joins TRBV2 to TRBJ2-7; 7 bases fit TRBD1. The CDR3 has 15 amino acids. Trimming took 5 bases from V and 0 from J; bases not matched to a gene: 7. Per germline, CDR1 SNHLY and CDR2 FYNNEI. This chain's CDR3 is CASSSPGQSSYEQYF. CDR3 sequence (DNA): TGTGCCAGCAGTTCTCCGGGACAGAGCTCCTACGAGCAGTACTTC. Drawing the rest from reference TRBV2 and TRBJ2-7, the complete variable domain is EPEVTQTPSHQVTQMGQEVILRCVPISNHLYFYWYRQILGQKVEFLVSFYNNEISEKSEIFDDQFSVERPDGSNFTLKIRSTKLEDSAMYFCASSSPGQSSYEQYFGPGTRLTVT.

This chain joins TRBV6-1 and TRBJ1-2, with D uncertain. The CDR3 covers 13 residues. V gave up 1 base and J gave up 14 bases, with 17 bases separating them. Germline V CDR1 and CDR2: MNHNS, SASEGT. The CDR3 spells CASSEDGILSSTF. The CDR3 nucleotides read TGTGCCAGCAGTGAAGATGGTATTTTAAGTTCGACCTTC.

This chain connects TRBV6-6 to TRBJ2-7; 11 bases agree with TRBD2. The CDR3 is 15 residues long. V trimming: 5 bases; J trimming: 3 bases; junction bases outside the gene matches: 6. CDR1 and CDR2 from the germline V gene are MNHNY and SVGAGI (reference sequence). As DNA, the CDR3 is TGTGCCAGCAGTACTTCCGGGACTAGCGGCTACGAGCAGTACTTC. Translating it yields CASSTSGTSGYEQYF.

The chain combines TRBV20-1 with TRBJ1-5; D is ambiguous. CDR1 is DFQATT and CDR2 is SNEGSKA in the germline V gene (reference sequence). The CDR3 runs to 14 residues. Trimming left V 3 bases short and J 6 bases short, with 15 bases between. The CDR3: CSASWESSSQPQHF. Here the CDR3 DNA reads TGCAGTGCTAGTTGGGAGTCGTCCAGTCAGCCCCAGCATTTT.

This CDR3 is CASSLFRRFNQPQHF. DNA of the CDR3: TGTGCCAGCAGCTTATTTCGGCGATTCAATCAGCCCCAGCATTTT. The chain carries TRBV7-9 and TRBJ1-5; D call uncertain. The CDR3 consists of 15 residues. Trimming cost V 2 bases and J 3 bases, with 11 bases left between them. Germline CDR1 SEHNR, CDR2 FQNEAQ (reference sequence).

This rearrangement joins TRBV28 to TRBJ2-2; no clear D. The CDR3 has 13 amino acids. The germline V gene has CDR1 MDHEN and CDR2 SYDVKM. Trimming shortened V by 8 bases and J by 1 base, and 8 bases separated the two germline ends. The CDR3 here is CASHAENTGELFF. In DNA form, the CDR3 reads TGTGCCAGCCACGCCGAGAACACCGGGGAGCTGTTTTTT.

The chain has TRBV6-5 and TRBJ2-5, with D possibly being TRBD1 (6 bases). This CDR3 is built from 12 residues. The V gene lost 7 bases and the J gene lost 1 base, with 7 bases spanning the gap. Looked up from germline, CDR1 is MNHEY and CDR2 is SVGAGI. CDR3 loop: CASTDSQETQYF. The CDR3 DNA sequence: TGTGCCAGCACGGACAGCCAAGAGACCCAGTACTTC.

V is TRBV7-9 and J is TRBJ1-1, with D possibly matching TRBD1 (6 bases). Germline V gene lookup returns CDR1 SEHNR and CDR2 FQNEAQ (reference sequence). The CDR3 is 14 residues long. Between the trimmed V and J ends, which lost 5 bases and 4 bases, there was a span of 14 bases. CDR3 sequence reads: CASSHRRGSTEAFF. In nucleotides, the CDR3 is TGTGCCAGCAGCCACCGGAGGGGGAGCACTGAAGCTTTCTTT.

J is TRBJ2-5 and V is TRBV25-1, with TRBD1 matching 10 bases. The length of the CDR3 is 17 residues. Germline V gene lookup returns CDR1 MGHDK and CDR2 SYGVNS. After removal of 1 base from V and 2 bases from J, the junction contained 7 bases not matched to a gene. The CDR3 is CASSESRQGAYQETQYF. Here the CDR3 DNA reads TGTGCCAGCAGTGAATCTCGACAGGGGGCTTATCAAGAGACCCAGTACTTC.

This clone was counted once. The CDR3 DNA reads as TGTGCCAGCAGCTTAGTGGACAATGAGCAGTTCTTC. Its translation is CASSLVDNEQFF. The chain is built from TRBV11-2 and TRBJ2-1; no reliable D call. V was trimmed by 1 base and J by 5 bases, leaving 3 bases between them. The germline gives CDR1 SGHAT, CDR2 FQNNGV. The CDR3 covers 12 residues.

This clone occurred once. V is TRBV5-4 and J is TRBJ2-7; weak D call: TRBD2 (5 bases). The CDR3 extends over 14 amino acids. The germline V and J ends were trimmed by 3 bases and 0 bases, with 10 bases remaining between them. Germline CDR1 reads SGHNT; CDR2 reads YYREEE (reference sequence). This chain's CDR3 is CASSSVGSSYEQYF. The CDR3 nucleotides are TGTGCCAGCAGCTCCGTTGGGAGCTCCTACGAGCAGTACTTC.

The chain combines TRBV7-6 with TRBJ1-2; 7 positions match TRBD1. The CDR3 runs 20 residues. Unmatched junction bases numbered 16, after V lost 0 bases and J lost 0 bases. The V gene's germline CDR1 is SGHVS and CDR2 FNYEAQ. The CDR3 DNA sequence: TGTGCCAGCAGCTTAGCGTTCGGAACACAGGGGCCGCGTACTAACTATGGCTACACCTTC. It encodes CASSLAFGTQGPRTNYGYTF.

Only one count was recorded for this clone. The chain combines TRBV16 with TRBJ1-5; perhaps TRBD1 as D (5 bases). CDR1 is KGHSY and CDR2 is FQNENV in the germline V gene. Between the trimmed V and J ends, which lost 4 bases and 4 bases, there was a span of 14 bases. The CDR3 contains 15 residues. The CDR3 DNA reads TGTGCCAGCAGCCTTCTCGGGGGTTCGAATCAGCCCCAGCATTTT. Encoded protein: CASSLLGGSNQPQHF.

The rearrangement joins TRBV28 to TRBJ1-1; tentative D call: TRBD1 (5 bases). The V gene's germline CDR1 is MDHEN and CDR2 SYDVKM. V was trimmed by 2 bases and J by 11 bases, leaving 15 bases between them. The CDR3 has 13 residues. CDR3 DNA: TGTGCCAGCAGTTTAGTGCGGCCCAGGGAGGCTTTCTTT. This encodes CASSLVRPREAFF. Full variable domain (missing parts from reference TRBV28 and TRBJ1-1): DVKVTQSSRYLVKRTGEKVFLECVQDMDHENMFWYRQDPGLGLRLIYFSYDVKMKEKGDIPEGYSVSREKKERFSLILESASTNQTSMYLCASSLVRPREAFFGQGTRLTVV.

V and J are TRBV9 and TRBJ1-1; a weak D match, TRBD1 (5 bases). The V and J ends lost 0 bases and 3 bases respectively, with 12 bases between them. This CDR3 is 15 amino acids long. Per germline, CDR1 SGDLS and CDR2 YYNGEE. This CDR3 reads CASSVDRVGDTEAFF. The CDR3 DNA reads as TGTGCCAGCAGCGTAGATCGAGTGGGGGACACTGAAGCTTTCTTT. The full variable domain, its missing parts supplied by reference TRBV9 and TRBJ1-1, is DSGVTQTPKHLITATGQRVTLRCSPRSGDLSVYWYQQSLDQGLQFLIQYYNGEERAKGNILERFSAQQFPDLHSELNLSSLELGDSALYFCASSVDRVGDTEAFFGQGTRLTVV.

This chain joins TRBV6-5 and TRBJ2-1; D is unresolved. This CDR3 region has 13 residues. Per germline, CDR1 MNHEY and CDR2 SVGAGI. With 8 bases removed from V and 0 bases from J, the gap between germline ends came to 8 bases. CDR3 in DNA: TGTGCCAGCGGGCGGAGCTCCTACAATGAGCAGTTCTTC. It specifies CASGRSSYNEQFF.

The CDR3 DNA is TGTGCCAGCAGTGAATCGCCGGGACGGGACAACTATGGCTACACCTTC. Protein product: CASSESPGRDNYGYTF. The rearrangement links TRBV25-1 to TRBJ1-2, with a possible D match to TRBD1 (5 bases). The CDR3 consists of 16 residues. Germline assignment: CDR1 MGHDK and CDR2 SYGVNS. The V end lost 1 base, the J end lost 2 bases, and 14 bases lay between the germline ends.

The J gene is TRBJ2-7, the V gene TRBV28, with 7 positions matching TRBD1. J lost 3 bases, V lost 2 bases, and 7 bases had no gene match. The CDR3 has 15 residues. Germline V CDR1 and CDR2: MDHEN, SYDVKM. CDR3 loop: CASSLAAGGSYEQYF. In DNA form, the CDR3 reads TGTGCCAGCAGTTTAGCGGCAGGGGGTAGCTACGAGCAGTACTTC. The full variable domain, its missing parts supplied by reference TRBV28 and TRBJ2-7, is DVKVTQSSRYLVKRTGEKVFLECVQDMDHENMFWYRQDPGLGLRLIYFSYDVKMKEKGDIPEGYSVSREKKERFSLILESASTNQTSMYLCASSLAAGGSYEQYFGPGTRLTVT.

This clone was observed a handful of times. The genes are TRBV7-8 and TRBJ1-5, with D possibly matching TRBD1 (6 bases). This CDR3 has 14 residues. The V and J ends lost 6 bases and 2 bases respectively, with 11 bases between them. Germline loops: CDR1 SGHVS, CDR2 FQNEAQ. The CDR3 loop is CASSQQGGNQPQHF. DNA for the CDR3: TGTGCCAGCAGTCAACAGGGCGGCAATCAGCCCCAGCATTTT.

The rearrangement links TRBV10-3 to TRBJ1-5; TRBD1 might be the D (6 bases). V lost 9 bases and J 2 bases, leaving 11 bases between the germline ends. The CDR3 spans 13 residues. Germline V gives CDR1 ENHRY, CDR2 SYGVKD. DNA for the CDR3: TGTGCCATACAGGGAAGAGGCAATCAGCCCCAGCATTTT. It codes for CAIQGRGNQPQHF.

Only one count was recorded for this clone. The chain is built from TRBV11-2 and TRBJ1-5; D unclear. Germline CDR1 SGHAT, CDR2 FQNNGV. The CDR3 loop spans 16 amino acids. V was pared by 5 bases and J by 11 bases, with 25 bases between. Here the CDR3 reads CASSAEITRHNRTQHF. CDR3 bases: TGTGCCAGCAGCGCCGAAATCACCCGACACAATAGGACCCAGCATTTT.